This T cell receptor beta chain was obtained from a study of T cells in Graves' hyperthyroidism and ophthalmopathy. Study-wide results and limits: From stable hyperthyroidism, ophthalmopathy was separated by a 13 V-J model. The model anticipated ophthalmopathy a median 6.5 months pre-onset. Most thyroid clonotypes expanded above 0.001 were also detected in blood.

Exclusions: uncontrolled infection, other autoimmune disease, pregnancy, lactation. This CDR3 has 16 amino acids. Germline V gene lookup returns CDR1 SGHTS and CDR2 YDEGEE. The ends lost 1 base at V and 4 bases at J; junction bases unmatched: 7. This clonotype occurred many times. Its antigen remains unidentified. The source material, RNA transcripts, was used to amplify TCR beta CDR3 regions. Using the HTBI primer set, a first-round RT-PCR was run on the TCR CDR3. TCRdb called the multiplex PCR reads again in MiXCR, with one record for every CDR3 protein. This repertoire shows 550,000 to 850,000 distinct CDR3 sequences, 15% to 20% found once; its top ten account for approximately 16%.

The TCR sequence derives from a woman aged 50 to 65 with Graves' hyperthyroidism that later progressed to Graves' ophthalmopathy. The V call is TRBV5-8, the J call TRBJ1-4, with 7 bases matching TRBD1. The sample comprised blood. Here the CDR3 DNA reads TGTGCCAGCAGCTTGCCAGGGGGGTCCGGTAATGAAAAACTGTTTTTT. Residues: CASSLPGGSGNEKLFF.